The next 31 T cell receptor beta chains were all read from a single sample in a study of blood T cell repertoires in COVID-19. Clones were read by immunoSEQ multiplex PCR, and TCRdb kept only the in-frame ones, dropping some. The sample lists a few hundred thousand clones; about 88% were seen once. The specimen sequenced was peripheral blood. The receptors were gathered from a woman in her sixties or seventies with COVID-19, enrolled during active disease.

This clone has only a few counts. The gene calls are TRBV3-1 (or the pseudogene TRBV3-2) and TRBJ2-2; D gene uncertain. The CDR3 runs to 13 residues. Germline V gene sequence: CDR1 LGHDT, CDR2 YNNKEL (reference sequence). Trimming took 8 bases from V and 4 from J, leaving 11 bases between them. This CDR3 reads CASYYSFTGELFF. The CDR3 coding sequence is TGTGCCAGCTATTATTCTTTCACCGGGGAGCTGTTTTTT.

The chain employs TRBV19 and TRBJ1-6; D might be TRBD1 (5 bases). CDR1 and CDR2 (germline): LNHDA, SQIVND (reference sequence). The CDR3 is 15 amino acids. V was shortened by 3 bases and J by 7 bases, with 13 bases between the two germline ends. The CDR3 is CASSILQGRNSPLHF. CDR3 coding DNA: TGTGCCAGTAGTATTTTGCAGGGCCGGAATTCACCCCTCCACTTT. Full variable domain (remainder filled in from reference TRBV19 and TRBJ1-6): DGGITQSPKYLFRKEGQNVTLSCEQNLNHDAMYWYRQDPGQGLRLIYYSQIVNDFQKGDIAEGYSVSREKKESFPLTVTSAQKNPTAFYLCASSILQGRNSPLHFGNGTRLTVT.

In this sample, this clone turned up once. The chain has TRBV27 and TRBJ2-1, with 13 positions matching TRBD2. The CDR3 length is 22 residues. V dropped 5 bases and J dropped 3; count of bases not matched to a gene: 22. Germline values: CDR1 MNHEY, CDR2 SMNVEV (reference sequence). CDR3 sequence reads: CASSPTDNYPGLAGANYNEQFF. CDR3 in DNA: TGTGCCAGCAGTCCGACCGACAATTACCCAGGACTAGCGGGGGCGAACTACAATGAGCAGTTCTTC.

The gene calls are TRBV5-1 and TRBJ2-7, with TRBD1 matching over 8 bases. The trim removed 4 bases at V and 3 bases at J, leaving 9 bases unmatched. Germline CDR1 reads SGHRS; CDR2 reads YFSETQ. The CDR3 loop spans 15 amino acids. The CDR3 reads CASSQRTGSIYEQYF. The CDR3 region has the DNA TGCGCCAGCAGCCAACGGACAGGGTCTATCTACGAGCAGTACTTC.

The J gene is TRBJ1-6, the V gene TRBV9, with TRBD1 as a possible D gene (6 bases). CDR1 is SGDLS, CDR2 YYNGEE, per germline. The V gene lost 3 bases and the J gene lost 2 bases, with 9 bases spanning the gap. This CDR3 region has 15 residues. CDR3 sequence reads: CASSETGTYNSPLHF. CDR3 coding DNA: TGTGCCAGCAGCGAAACAGGGACCTATAATTCACCCCTCCACTTT.

The chain uses TRBV20-1 and TRBJ1-2; 7 bases match TRBD1. Losses at the gene ends were 6 bases for V and 13 bases for J; bases not matched to a gene: 8. Germline lookup yields CDR1 DFQATT and CDR2 SNEGSKA (reference sequence). There are 10 residues in the CDR3. CDR3 nucleotides: TGCAGTGCCGGACAGGCAGAGGTCACCTTC. Translation: CSAGQAEVTF.

The table lists this clone with a few counts. Other nucleotide sequences from this sample produce the same CDR3. The chain uses TRBV19 and TRBJ2-7; D possibly corresponds to TRBD1 (5 bases). Germline CDR1 LNHDA, CDR2 SQIVND (reference sequence). The V end lost 4 bases, the J end lost 6 bases, and 13 bases lay between the germline ends. The CDR3 has 13 amino acids. The CDR3 loop is CASSSQGIGEQYF. The CDR3 DNA reads TGTGCCAGTAGTAGCCAGGGAATCGGCGAGCAGTACTTC.

This chain connects TRBV24-1 to TRBJ1-2; 7 positions agree with TRBD1. Germline-derived CDR1 and CDR2 are KGHDR and SFDVKD. The junction had 10 bases not matched to a gene; V was cut back by 4 bases and J by 6 bases. This CDR3 region has 15 residues. The CDR3 spells CATSEIRGATDGYTF. Here the CDR3 DNA reads TGTGCCACCAGTGAGATCAGGGGGGCGACTGATGGCTACACCTTC.

This sequence joins TRBV18 and TRBJ1-1; D is unclear. Germline V gene data show CDR1 as KGHSH and CDR2 as LQKENI. Trimming pared 1 base from V and 1 base from J, leaving 10 bases between. This CDR3 has 15 amino acids. CDR3 nucleotides: TGTGCCAGCTCACCACTAGTGGTCGAGAACACTGAAGCTTTCTTT. Translated, it gives CASSPLVVENTEAFF.

This clone has a single count. The chain carries TRBV5-1 and TRBJ2-4; 7 bases are a match to TRBD1. The CDR3 is made up of 14 amino acids. V lost 5 bases, J lost 9 bases, and 11 bases stayed unmatched. Germline V gives CDR1 SGHRS, CDR2 YFSETQ. This CDR3 reads CASRKETGSSIQYF. For the CDR3, the DNA is TGCGCCAGCAGGAAAGAGACAGGGTCTAGCATTCAGTACTTC.

This clone was seen more than once but under ten times. This chain uses TRBV11-2 with TRBJ1-3; possible D gene TRBD1, 5 bases. Looked up from germline, CDR1 is SGHAT and CDR2 is FQNNGV. The CDR3 covers 15 residues. Trimming shortened V by 4 bases and J by 0 bases, and 10 bases separated the two germline ends. CDR3 bases: TGTGCCAGCAGCTGGGGGGAGTTCTCTGGAAACACCATATATTTT. It specifies CASSWGEFSGNTIYF.

This chain joins TRBV7-2 and TRBJ1-4; 8 positions agree with TRBD1. The CDR3 loop spans 16 amino acids. Germline V gene sequence: CDR1 SGHTA, CDR2 FQGNSA. With V trimmed by 5 bases and J by 2 bases, 7 bases remained unmatched. Written as DNA, the CDR3 is TGTGCCAGCAGCCCAGGACAGGGCTCTACTAATGAAAAACTGTTTTTT. Translation gives CASSPGQGSTNEKLFF.

The chain recombines TRBV6-1 with TRBJ1-5; 8 bases fit TRBD1. Germline-derived CDR1 and CDR2 are MNHNS and SASEGT. With V trimmed by 0 bases and J by 4 bases, 8 bases remained unmatched. The CDR3 length is 17 residues. CDR3: CASSEAWAGGWNQPQHF. Written as DNA, the CDR3 is TGTGCCAGCAGTGAAGCTTGGGCAGGGGGCTGGAATCAGCCCCAGCATTTT.

The J gene is TRBJ1-3, the V gene TRBV7-2; D is unresolved. CDR1 is SGHTA, CDR2 FQGNSA, per germline. Deletions cut 1 base from V and 0 bases from J, with 13 bases between. This CDR3 is 17 amino acids long. The DNA for the CDR3 is TGTGCCAGCAGCTTAGTCCCCGCCGCGTTCTCTGGAAACACCATATATTTT. This sequence encodes CASSLVPAAFSGNTIYF.

This rearrangement joins TRBV13 to TRBJ2-2; TRBD1 matches 7 bases. Looked up from germline, CDR1 is PRHDT and CDR2 is FYEKMQ (reference sequence). CDR3 size: 13 residues. V shed 5 bases, J shed 9 bases, and the junction held 6 bases outside the gene matches. The CDR3 nucleotides are TGTGCCAGCAGCCTAAACAGGGGCCGGGAGCTGTTTTTT. Amino acids: CASSLNRGRELFF. The full variable domain, rest sourced from reference TRBV13 and TRBJ2-2, is AAGVIQSPRHLIKEKRETATLKCYPIPRHDTVYWYQQGPGQDPQFLISFYEKMQSDKGSIPDRFSAQQFSDYHSELNMSSLELGDSALYFCASSLNRGRELFFGEGSRLTVL.

The chain links TRBV19 to TRBJ2-3, with 9 bases that match TRBD2. Germline-derived CDR1 and CDR2 are LNHDA and SQIVND (reference sequence). This CDR3 is built from 13 residues. V shed 7 bases, J shed 4 bases, and the junction held 3 bases outside the gene matches. CDR3 protein: CASTSGDPDTQYF. For the CDR3, the DNA is TGTGCCAGTACTAGCGGGGACCCAGATACGCAGTATTTT.

The J gene is TRBJ1-5, the V gene TRBV19, with TRBD1 as a possible D gene (5 bases). Germline CDR1 and CDR2: LNHDA and SQIVND (reference sequence). CDR3 length equals 15 residues. Deletions cut 5 bases from V and 2 bases from J, with 13 bases between. CDR3 region: CASSLGGAGNQPQHF. The CDR3 bases are TGTGCCAGTAGTCTGGGAGGGGCTGGCAATCAGCCCCAGCATTTT.

The rearrangement links TRBV7-2 to TRBJ2-7; 7 positions match TRBD2. Looked up from germline, CDR1 is SGHTA and CDR2 is FQGNSA. V lost 2 bases and J lost 1; bases outside the gene matches: 2. CDR3 length: 14 residues. CDR3 protein: CASSLSGESYEQYF. The CDR3 DNA sequence: TGTGCCAGCAGCTTAAGCGGGGAGTCCTACGAGCAGTACTTC.

This clone was observed a single time. The gene calls are TRBV7-2 and TRBJ2-7; D is possibly TRBD1 (5 bases). Trimming cost V 2 bases and J 4 bases, with 15 bases left between them. The CDR3 has 15 residues. Germline lookup yields CDR1 SGHTA and CDR2 FQGNSA. The CDR3 is CASSLMQGSIYEQYF. The CDR3 region has the DNA TGTGCCAGCAGCTTAATGCAGGGTAGTATTTACGAGCAGTACTTC. Full variable domain (remainder filled in from reference TRBV7-2 and TRBJ2-7): GAGVSQSPSNKVTEKGKDVELRCDPISGHTALYWYRQSLGQGLEFLIYFQGNSAPDKSGLPSDRFSAERTGGSVSTLTIQRTQQEDSAVYLCASSLMQGSIYEQYFGPGTRLTVT.

V gene TRBV27 combines with J gene TRBJ1-2; TRBD1 agrees at 11 bases. The V gene's germline CDR1 is MNHEY and CDR2 SMNVEV (reference sequence). V trimming: 3 bases; J trimming: 2 bases; junction bases outside the gene matches: 11. The CDR3 has 18 residues. DNA for the CDR3: TGTGCCAGCAGTTTTCTTACGGAAAGGGACAGGGGGAACTATGGCTACACCTTC. Protein: CASSFLTERDRGNYGYTF.

The chain joins TRBV6-5 to TRBJ1-2, with 8 bases fitting TRBD1. V lost 3 bases and J lost 4; bases outside the gene matches: 7. Germline CDR1 MNHEY, CDR2 SVGAGI. The CDR3 consists of 15 residues. CDR3 DNA: TGTGCCAGCAGTTATTATCAGGGGGCGTTCTATGGCTACACCTTC. It yields the protein CASSYYQGAFYGYTF.

The rearrangement links TRBV6-5 to TRBJ1-5, with TRBD1 as a possible D gene (5 bases). Germline values: CDR1 MNHEY, CDR2 SVGAGI. The CDR3 is 15 amino acids. V dropped 2 bases and J dropped 2 bases, with 10 bases sitting between them. The CDR3 sequence is CASSYIRDGNQPQHF. CDR3 sequence (DNA): TGTGCCAGCAGTTACATCAGGGATGGCAATCAGCCCCAGCATTTT.

The rearrangement links TRBV7-2 to TRBJ2-1; 9 bases agree with TRBD2. Germline V gives CDR1 SGHTA, CDR2 FQGNSA. V shed 5 bases and J 8 bases; nucleotides not matched to a gene: 22. The CDR3 is made up of 19 amino acids. The DNA of the CDR3 is TGTGCCAGCAGCCCCCTGAGGGGGAATAGCGGGGGACTGTGGGATGAGCAGTTCTTC. Translated, it gives CASSPLRGNSGGLWDEQFF.

The V call is TRBV2, the J call TRBJ2-1, with 8 nucleotides matching TRBD2. V gave up 10 bases and J gave up 8 bases; unmatched junction bases: 7. The CDR3 runs 12 residues. Germline CDR1 is SNHLY and CDR2 is FYNNEI. DNA of the CDR3: TGTGCCACTCGCGGGGGGATCGATGAGCAGTTCTTC. Amino acid sequence: CATRGGIDEQFF.

The chain is built from TRBV2 and TRBJ1-1; D not resolved. In germline, CDR1 is SNHLY, CDR2 FYNNEI. V lost 6 bases to trimming and J lost 4 bases, with 18 bases between them. The CDR3 consists of 15 residues. The CDR3 region has the DNA TGTGCCAGCAGAATTTACTATGGACTGAGCACTGAAGCTTTCTTT. This sequence encodes CASRIYYGLSTEAFF.

V usage is TRBV28 and J usage is TRBJ2-1; tentative D call: TRBD1 (6 bases). CDR3 length: 14 residues. Germline V gives CDR1 MDHEN, CDR2 SYDVKM. V lost 4 bases and J 8 bases, leaving 15 bases between the germline ends. CDR3 nucleotides: TGTGCCAGCAGTTCCTTCACAGGGTGGCATGAGCAGTTCTTC. This sequence encodes CASSSFTGWHEQFF.

The chain is built from TRBV9 and TRBJ1-4, with 7 bases fitting TRBD1. Unmatched junction bases numbered 8, after V lost 2 bases and J lost 7 bases. CDR1 SGDLS and CDR2 YYNGEE come from the germline V gene. This CDR3 spans 15 amino acids. CDR3 in DNA: TGTGCCAGCAGCGTGGCGGAGGGGGCGCTTGAAAAACTGTTTTTT. It codes for CASSVAEGALEKLFF.

The rearrangement links TRBV15 to TRBJ1-1, with TRBD1 as a possible D gene (5 bases). The length of the CDR3 is 13 residues. Germline V lookup: CDR1 LNHNV, CDR2 YYDKDF (reference sequence). V lost 8 bases, J lost 3 bases, and 13 bases lay in between. The CDR3 coding sequence is TGTGCCACCCGTCTCCCCAGGGACACTGAAGCTTTCTTT. It yields the protein CATRLPRDTEAFF.

This clone was detected only once. This sequence joins TRBV2 and TRBJ1-5; TRBD1 matches at 7 bases. CDR1 is SNHLY, CDR2 FYNNEI, per germline. There are 14 residues in the CDR3. Trimming at V came to 6 bases and at J to 3 bases, leaving 5 bases not matched to a gene. The CDR3 loop reads CASRDRRNNQPQHF. CDR3 DNA: TGTGCCAGCAGGGACAGGCGAAACAATCAGCCCCAGCATTTT.

For this clone: Other DNA sequences in the sample encode the same CDR3. The chain uses TRBV29-1 and TRBJ1-1, with unresolved D. The CDR3 has 11 amino acids. The germline V and J ends were trimmed by 7 bases and 5 bases, with 11 bases remaining between them. Germline V gene lookup returns CDR1 SQVTM and CDR2 ANQGSEA. The CDR3 protein is CSADRGTEAFF. The CDR3 bases are TGCAGCGCGGATAGAGGGACTGAAGCTTTCTTT.

This chain joins TRBV18 and TRBJ2-5, with 8 positions matching TRBD1. The germline CDR1 and CDR2 sequences are KGHSH and LQKENI. The V gene end was trimmed by 2 bases and the J gene end by 3 bases; junction bases not matched to a gene: 8. This CDR3 region has 16 residues. This chain's CDR3 is CASSPGSQGAKETQYF. The DNA for the CDR3 is TGTGCCAGCTCACCAGGTTCTCAGGGGGCAAAAGAGACCCAGTACTTC.